This TCR beta chain stems from a study of blood T cells in healthy people across ages. Germline assignment: CDR1 DFQATT and CDR2 SNEGSKA (reference sequence). The CDR3 extends over 11 amino acids. The table lists this clonotype with a few counts. It was with a sample-barcoded 5' primer and a J-beta primer mix that a second PCR of about 7 to 12 cycles was run. TCRdb passed the 5' RACE reads through MiXCR, listing each CDR3 protein once. The sample has approximately 290,000 distinct CDR3 sequences; 25% to 30% are singletons. The source is an older woman in good health. The specimen was blood. The V and J genes are TRBV20-1 and TRBJ2-5, with a weak D call TRBD1 (6 bases). The J call may be incorrect, as the DNA end agrees better with TRBJ2-7. The CDR3 nucleotides are TGCAGTGCTGGACAGCCCTACGAGCAGTACTTC. Its translation is CSAGQPYEQYF.